These 12 T cell receptor beta chains originate from one sample sequenced in a study of CD8+CD57+ T cells in acquired aplastic anemia. Previously, flow cytometry had revealed CD8+CD57+ cell expansion in the patients chosen for sequencing. The template for TCR beta VDJ and CDR3 sequence profiling was genomic DNA. From the reads, TCRdb called clonotypes with MiXCR, one entry per CDR3 protein. The data contain 450,000 to 550,000 distinct CDR3 sequences, under 40% of them singletons. Sequenced: sorted CD4+, CD8+, or CD8+CD57+ T cells (not recorded which) from PBMCs. Receptors were obtained from a human donor with aplastic anemia.

V and J are TRBV20-1 and TRBJ2-7; 7 nucleotides align to TRBD2. The CDR3 has 15 amino acids. Looked up from germline, CDR1 is DFQATT and CDR2 is SNEGSKA (reference sequence). After removal of 0 bases from V and 3 bases from J, the junction contained 8 bases not matched to a gene. The CDR3 here is CSARDGRAGDYEQYF. In nucleotides, the CDR3 is TGCAGTGCTAGAGATGGGAGGGCCGGGGACTACGAGCAGTACTTC.

Many counts were recorded for this clonotype. This sequence joins TRBV5-1 and TRBJ2-7; a weak D match, TRBD2 (7 bases). The CDR3 totals 16 residues. Germline V lookup: CDR1 SGHRS, CDR2 YFSETQ. Trimming shortened V by 0 bases and J by 3 bases, and 16 bases separated the two germline ends. CDR3 in amino acids: CASSLGLGGRNYEQYF. In DNA form, the CDR3 reads TGCGCCAGCAGCTTGGGGCTCGGGGGGCGTAACTACGAGCAGTACTTC.

This clonotype was detected many times. This chain uses TRBV10-1 with TRBJ1-1; 7 bases agree with TRBD1. CDR1 WNHNN and CDR2 SYGVQD come from the germline V gene (reference sequence). This CDR3 has 14 amino acids. V dropped 4 bases and J dropped 4; count of bases not matched to a gene: 6. The CDR3 region is CASSVGGASTEAFF. The CDR3 region has the DNA TGCGCCAGCAGTGTAGGGGGCGCGAGCACTGAAGCTTTCTTT.

The gene calls are TRBV20-1 and TRBJ1-1; 8 bases line up with TRBD1. V trimming: 6 bases; J trimming: 3 bases; junction bases outside the gene matches: 9. In germline, CDR1 is DFQATT, CDR2 SNEGSKA (reference sequence). The CDR3 runs to 14 residues. This CDR3 is CSASRGRSDTEAFF. DNA for the CDR3: TGCAGTGCAAGCAGGGGGCGTTCGGACACTGAAGCTTTCTTT.

A few counts support this clonotype. V is TRBV20-1 and J is TRBJ2-1; 13 bases line up with TRBD2. J was trimmed by 10 bases and V by 6 bases; bases with no gene match: 12. Looked up from germline, CDR1 is DFQATT and CDR2 is SNEGSKA (reference sequence). The CDR3 loop spans 15 amino acids. CDR3 amino acids: CSASMGTSGVYEQFF. CDR3 nucleotide sequence: TGCAGTGCCTCGATGGGGACTAGCGGGGTCTACGAGCAGTTCTTC.

V is TRBV3-1 and J is TRBJ1-2; a weak D match, TRBD1 (6 bases). This CDR3 is 14 amino acids long. V lost 0 bases and J 7 bases, leaving 12 bases between the germline ends. Germline V gives CDR1 LGHDT, CDR2 YNNKEL (reference sequence). CDR3 coding DNA: TGTGCCAGCAGCCAAGAGGGGGGCCGTGCTGGCTACACCTTC. It is translated as CASSQEGGRAGYTF.

This clonotype was counted ten times or more. The CDR3, as DNA: TGTGCCCTCATAGGACAGAGACCTAACTATGGCTACACCTTC. Its translation: CALIGQRPNYGYTF. V gene TRBV2 combines with J gene TRBJ1-2, with D possibly being TRBD1 (6 bases). Looked up from germline, CDR1 is SNHLY and CDR2 is FYNNEI. The V and J ends lost 11 bases and 0 bases respectively, with 16 bases between them. There are 14 residues in the CDR3.

This clonotype occurred many times. The chain joins TRBV25-1 to TRBJ2-5; the match to TRBD1 covers 9 bases. V dropped 3 bases and J dropped 3; count of bases not matched to a gene: 5. There are 15 residues in the CDR3. CDR1 is MGHDK and CDR2 is SYGVNS in the germline V gene. CDR3 nucleotide sequence: TGTGCCAGCAGTGACTACAGGGGGCCAGAAGAGACCCAGTACTTC. Encoded protein: CASSDYRGPEETQYF.

This clonotype was seen at least ten times. V is TRBV11-2 and J is TRBJ1-5; no firm D call. Deletions cut 5 bases from V and 0 bases from J, with 11 bases between. The CDR3 is made up of 15 amino acids. Germline V gives CDR1 SGHAT, CDR2 FQNNGV. The CDR3 is CASSPGVHSNQPQHF. The CDR3 nucleotides read TGTGCCAGCAGCCCCGGAGTCCATAGCAATCAGCCCCAGCATTTT. The full variable domain, its missing parts supplied by reference TRBV11-2 and TRBJ1-5, is EAGVAQSPRYKIIEKRQSVAFWCNPISGHATLYWYQQILGQGPKLLIQFQNNGVVDDSQLPKDRFSAERLKGVDSTLKIQPAKLEDSAVYLCASSPGVHSNQPQHFGDGTRLSIL.

In this sample, this clonotype turned up many times. The chain recombines TRBV2 with TRBJ2-7, with D perhaps matching TRBD2 (6 bases). The CDR3 covers 13 residues. V lost 5 bases and J lost 3, with 11 bases in between. Germline V lookup: CDR1 SNHLY, CDR2 FYNNEI. This CDR3 reads CASSWTKDYEQYF. The DNA of the CDR3 is TGTGCCAGCAGTTGGACTAAAGACTACGAGCAGTACTTC.

A word on this clonotype: The junction does not match germline at one end; this may be a read error. The chain links TRBV10-3 to TRBJ2-5; tentative D call: TRBD1 (5 bases). The CDR3 contains 12 residues. Germline V gives CDR1 ENHRY, CDR2 SYGVKD. Here the CDR3 reads CASSEVGTGQYF. The CDR3 DNA reads TGTGCCAGCAGTGAAGTTGGTACAGGCCAGTACTTC.

With regard to this clonotype: This could be a read error, since a much larger clone is one nucleotide away. This sequence joins TRBV19 and TRBJ1-2, with a tentative D call TRBD1 (5 bases). The germline V gene has CDR1 LNHDA and CDR2 SQIVND (reference sequence). This CDR3 has 14 residues. The V end was cut by 9 bases, the J end by 4 bases, with 18 bases between. CDR3 residues: CASSSYRLGYGYTF. CDR3 in DNA: TGTGCCAGCAGTTCGTACAGGTTGGGCTATGGCTACACCTTC. The full variable domain, rest sourced from reference TRBV19 and TRBJ1-2, is DGGITQSPKYLFRKEGQNVTLSCEQNLNHDAMYWYRQDPGQGLRLIYYSQIVNDFQKGDIAEGYSVSREKKESFPLTVTSAQKNPTAFYLCASSSYRLGYGYTFGSGTRLTVV.